This T cell receptor beta chain derives from a study of Graves' ophthalmopathy and Graves' hyperthyroidism. Study results and caveats: With a specificity of roughly 72% and a sensitivity of 70% to 71%, the model predicted ophthalmopathy progression.

In its sample, this clonotype was seen many times. Its matching antigen is unknown. As the template, RNA transcripts were used to amplify TCR beta CDR3 regions. RT-PCR with HTBI primers came first, then second-round multiplex PCR. TCRdb re-analysed the multiplex PCR reads in MiXCR, keeping a single row per CDR3 protein. The data show 450,000 to 600,000 distinct CDR3 sequences, with about 35% seen just once and about 4% held by the top ten. Germline CDR1 reads SGHAT; CDR2 reads FQNNGV. V lost 2 bases and J lost 4, with 20 bases in between. The CDR3 is 17 residues long. This TCR was sampled from an adult man with Graves' hyperthyroidism. Sequencing input: peripheral blood or thyroid tissue (not recorded which). This sequence joins TRBV11-2 and TRBJ2-5; D possibly uses TRBD1 or TRBD2 (6 bases each). CDR3: CASSLFPTGAIGETQYF. CDR3 coding DNA: TGTGCCAGCAGCTTATTCCCGACGGGGGCTATCGGAGAGACCCAGTACTTC.